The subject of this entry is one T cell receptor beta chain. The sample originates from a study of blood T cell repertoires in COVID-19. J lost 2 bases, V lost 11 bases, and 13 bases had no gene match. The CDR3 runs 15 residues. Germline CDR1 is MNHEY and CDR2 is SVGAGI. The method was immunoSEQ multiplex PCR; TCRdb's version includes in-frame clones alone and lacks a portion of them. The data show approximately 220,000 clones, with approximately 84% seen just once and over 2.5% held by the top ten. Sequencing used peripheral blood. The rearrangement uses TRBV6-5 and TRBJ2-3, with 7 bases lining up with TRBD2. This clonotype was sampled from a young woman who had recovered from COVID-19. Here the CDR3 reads CASSGSAGFTDTQYF. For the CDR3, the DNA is TGTGCCTCTTCGGGGTCAGCGGGATTCACAGATACGCAGTATTTT.